This T cell receptor (beta chain) is drawn from a study of monozygotic twins with inflammatory bowel disease. Every TCR library drew on 3500 ng of total RNA. Using the 5' RACE reads, TCRdb records one entry per CDR3 protein without DNA. The sample data list about 450,000 distinct CDR3 sequences. Broader study findings: Evidence failed to back one strong IBD-linked signal or clonotype. Possibly reflecting limited power, no difference in repertoire similarity was found between concordant and discordant twins.

CDR1 is LGHNT, CDR2 FRNRAP, per germline. The CDR3 loop spans 15 amino acids. Worth noting for this clonotype: Its antigen is not known.

The chain carries TRBV12-5 and TRBJ2-3. The sample comprised blood. This TCR was sampled from a human donor with ulcerative colitis or Crohn's disease, or a healthy co-twin of an affected twin (not recorded which). This chain's CDR3 is CASGLKLSSTDTQYF.